This T cell receptor beta chain appears in the sequencing data of a study of blood T cell repertoires in COVID-19. In the study overall: Sites in the United States, Italy and Spain provided acute and convalescent COVID-19 samples. The cDNA or gDNA used as material had been derived from T cells, B-cell-depleted T cells, or PBMCs.

In the original analysis: How many nucleated cells were present was estimated from reference gene primer amplification. Assay used: immunoSEQ multiplex PCR; TCRdb lists only in-frame clones, some missing. Clone size and the V and J calls come from that table; the DNA yielded D and trimming. The table lists approximately 300,000 clones, approximately 82% of them singletons, with about 1.2% in the top ten. Germline V CDR1 and CDR2: LNHNV, YYDKDF (reference sequence). V was clipped by 3 bases and J by 6 bases, with 12 bases between them. The CDR3 runs 14 residues. The TCR comes from a woman in her forties or fifties with acute or convalescent COVID-19. Sequenced input: peripheral blood. The chain employs TRBV15 and TRBJ2-1; D remains unclear. CDR3 region: CATSSTNGFNEQFF. CDR3 coding DNA: TGTGCCACCAGCAGCACTAACGGGTTCAATGAGCAGTTCTTC.